This entry concerns a single TCR beta chain. Its target antigen remains unknown. No base qualities exist here, and no much larger clone lies one base off it. Synthetic TCR analog templates were spiked into each PCR so that absolute template abundance could be estimated from read counts. The immunoSEQ assay used bias-controlled V and J gene primers to amplify TCRbeta CDR3 regions from genomic DNA. Rearranged TCRbeta segments were sequenced at approximately 20X coverage. Processing in the source paper ran as follows. Clustering was used to correct sequencing errors, and CDR3s were annotated against IMGT to assign V, D and J genes. Only productive TCRbeta rearrangements were used in downstream analyses, excluding out-of-frame or stop-codon sequences. To compute clonality, Shannon entropy was normalized by the log of the number of unique productive sequences and then subtracted from one. Fisher's exact test with Benjamini-Hochberg correction, using a cutoff of adjusted p below 0.01, was how clones that differed between time points or between blood and tumor were identified. TCRdb stores this immuneACCESS table with in-frame sequences only. Part of the clones is absent; in the studies checked, under half of the shortfall reflects unresolved V genes, and no reason is known for the rest. V and J calls and clone size are those listed in that table; D and trimming were worked out from the DNA. This sample comprises some 29,000 clones, more than 75% of them detected only once. Around 2.9% of the sample is in the top ten clones.

The entry originates in a study of PD-L1 blockade in urothelial cancer (dated by TCRdb to the late 2010s). Concerning the study at large: Every patient began therapy at some point between 2014 and 2015 and was given atezolizumab 1,200 mg intravenously every 3 weeks. Pretreatment blood TCR-seq was available for around 29 patients, at least one posttreatment blood collection was obtained for about 25 patients, and tumor TCR-seq was available for about 25 patients. Progression-free survival longer than 6 months counted as durable clinical benefit, and TCR features were additionally tested against both progression-free and overall survival. Patients had an ECOG performance status of 0 or 1 and had received between 0 and 3 prior chemotherapy regimens. About 90% of the roughly 30 patients were males with bladder-origin urothelial cancer, and 18 of 29 reported a prior smoking history. Blood samples gave median yields of around 150,000 T cells and some 80,000 unique TCRs, along with a median clonality of approximately 0.08. Fewer than ten patients reached durable clinical benefit, while 20 patients did not. Pretreatment tumor samples and matched peripheral blood, collected serially before and after atezolizumab treatment, underwent TCR sequencing. Blood samples were analyzed at 3 weeks after treatment start (second dose) and at 6 weeks after treatment start. The study was an exploratory multi-omic analysis of somatic, immune and clinical correlates of response to PD-L1 blockade with atezolizumab in urothelial cancer. In the same patients, pretreatment tumors underwent whole exome sequencing and RNA sequencing in addition to TCR sequencing.

The cohort included about 27 patients with locally advanced or metastatic urothelial carcinoma who were treated at Memorial Sloan Kettering on a trial protocol. Peripheral blood mononuclear cells were collected pretreatment and during treatment, with between 1 and 8 total time points obtained per patient. The Qiagen DNeasy Blood extraction kit was used to purify genomic DNA from total PBMCs and tumor samples. PBMCs were collected pretreatment and during treatment, and were isolated and stored as previously described. Beyond this particular receptor, the publication reports: Because the sample size was small (n of about 27) and many exploratory analyses were performed, the results are intended to be hypothesis-generating. Greater expansion of tumor-associated TCR clones in peripheral blood 3 weeks after the start of treatment was observed in patients with durable benefit (n of about 20, p = 0.022). A pretreatment peripheral blood TCR clonality below the median was linked to improved progression-free and overall survival.

The germline V gene specifies SGHRS as CDR1 and YFSETQ as CDR2. From V the trimming removes 1 base and from J it removes 8 bases, while the gene matches leave 11 bases of the junction unaccounted for. From the cysteine up to the phenylalanine, the CDR3 has a length of 16 residues. This entry keeps only the CDR3 DNA: 48 bases, framed from base 1. This chain joins TRBV5-1 to TRBJ2-1, with TRBD2 matching 8 junction bases. The TCR comes from a man aged 50 to 59 with urothelial cancer. The specimen was PBMCs, collected around atezolizumab (anti-PD-L1) treatment. The CDR3 region has the sequence CASSLSGTSEFHEQFF. Here is the DNA: TGCGCCAGCAGCTTGTCCGGGACTAGTGAGTTCCATGAGCAGTTCTTC.